The 27 T cell receptor beta chains below all came from one sample that was sequenced in a study of T-cell reconstitution after alpha-beta-depleted transplantation in children. Unique molecular identifiers were used in preparing the TCRbeta library. TCRdb analysed the PCR reads with MiXCR anew, one entry per CDR3 protein. The repertoire includes about 470,000 distinct CDR3 sequences, over 40% of them detected once, and 27% sits in the top ten. The source material was PBMCs, sampled before TCRalphabeta/CD19-depleted stem cell transplant. Receptor source: a girl aged 2-10 years with aplastic anemia, due to receive a stem cell transplant.

This clonotype has a handful of counts. V is TRBV7-9 and J is TRBJ1-1; no definite D call. The CDR3 sequence is 11 residues long. The germline gives CDR1 SEHNR, CDR2 FQNEAQ (reference sequence). The V gene lost 5 bases and the J gene lost 8 bases, with 9 bases spanning the gap. CDR3: CASSGRGEAFF. The CDR3 bases are TGTGCCAGCAGCGGAAGAGGAGAAGCTTTCTTT. Full variable domain (outside the CDR3, taken from reference TRBV7-9 and TRBJ1-1): DTGVSQNPRHKITKRGQNVTFRCDPISEHNRLYWYRQTLGQGPEFLTYFQNEAQLEKSRLLSDRFSAERPKGSFSTLEIQRTEQGDSAMYLCASSGRGEAFFGQGTRLTVV.

The V and J genes are TRBV5-1 and TRBJ2-1; 8 bases map to TRBD2. CDR3 length: 16 amino acids. Germline lookup yields CDR1 SGHRS and CDR2 YFSETQ. Trimming removed 0 bases from V and 5 bases from J; junction bases left unmatched: 7. The CDR3 DNA is TGCGCCAGCAGCTTGGAAAGGCCGGGAGGGGACAATGAGCAGTTCTTC. Its protein product is CASSLERPGGDNEQFF.

Comments on this clonotype: As the CDR3 is not closed by the conserved phenylalanine or tryptophan, this likely results from a read error. The chain employs TRBV7-2 and TRBJ1-3, with 7 bases matching TRBD1. J was trimmed by 0 bases and V by 5 bases; bases with no gene match: 7. Germline V gene data show CDR1 as SGHTA and CDR2 as FQGNSA. The CDR3 is 16 amino acids. This CDR3 is CASSPGTAYSGNTIYV. CDR3 nucleotide sequence: TGTGCCAGCAGCCCCGGGACAGCCTACTCTGGAAACACCATATATGTT.

The chain couples TRBV7-9 to TRBJ2-7; no clear D. The CDR3 contains 15 residues. Germline CDR1 and CDR2: SEHNR and FQNEAQ (reference sequence). The germline V and J ends were trimmed by 11 bases and 2 bases, with 22 bases remaining between them. The CDR3 sequence: CAPPPVKRWPYEQYF. The CDR3 region has the DNA TGTGCCCCCCCCCCGGTCAAGCGTTGGCCCTACGAGCAGTACTTC.

The chain has TRBV20-1 and TRBJ1-5; maybe TRBD1 (6 bases). The CDR3 has 13 residues. Germline loops: CDR1 DFQATT, CDR2 SNEGSKA (reference sequence). V was shortened by 5 bases and J by 5 bases, with 13 bases between the two germline ends. CDR3 sequence (DNA): TGCAGTGCTGCACAGGGAAGGGATCAGCCCCAGCATTTT. It is translated as CSAAQGRDQPQHF.

The rearrangement uses TRBV7-2 and TRBJ2-3, with TRBD2 matching 7 bases. CDR3 size: 15 residues. Germline-derived CDR1 and CDR2 are SGHTA and FQGNSA. Trimming at V came to 0 bases and at J to 3 bases, leaving 3 bases not matched to a gene. The CDR3 spells CASSLALSGTDTQYF. For the CDR3, the DNA is TGTGCCAGCAGCTTAGCCCTTAGCGGGACAGATACGCAGTATTTT.

V gene TRBV7-7 combines with J gene TRBJ2-5; a possible D gene is TRBD2 (5 bases). CDR3 length: 15 amino acids. Germline loops: CDR1 SSHAT, CDR2 FNYEAQ (reference sequence). V lost 1 base to trimming and J lost 5 bases, with 14 bases between them. The CDR3 reads CASSLGVVGVETQYF. The CDR3 region has the DNA TGTGCCAGCAGCTTAGGAGTCGTCGGGGTGGAGACCCAGTACTTC.

This rearrangement joins TRBV6-1 to TRBJ1-1, with a tentative D call TRBD1 (5 bases). The V end was cut by 8 bases, the J end by 1 base, with 17 bases between. The CDR3 length is 15 residues. Germline V CDR1 and CDR2: MNHNS, SASEGT. CDR3 in amino acids: CASLKMRGANTEAFF. DNA for the CDR3: TGTGCCAGCCTCAAAATGAGGGGCGCGAACACTGAAGCTTTCTTT.

The rearrangement uses TRBV28 and TRBJ2-1; weak D call: TRBD2 (6 bases). Germline V gene data show CDR1 as MDHEN and CDR2 as SYDVKM. V shed 6 bases and J shed 5 bases, with 29 bases lying between them. CDR3 size: 19 residues. The DNA for the CDR3 is TGTGCCAGCAGGACCGGAGGGGTCCCTGTGGGAGGAAATGACAATGAGCAGTTCTTC. It is translated as CASRTGGVPVGGNDNEQFF.

V usage is TRBV5-1 and J usage is TRBJ2-1, with 8 positions matching TRBD1. The CDR3 loop spans 14 amino acids. With 7 bases clipped from V and 8 bases from J, the junction kept 11 bases outside the gene matches. The germline CDR1 and CDR2 sequences are SGHRS and YFSETQ. The CDR3 region has the DNA TGCGCCAGCCGGCCCGGACAGGGCGTCGATGAGCAGTTCTTC. The encoded protein is CASRPGQGVDEQFF.

The chain combines TRBV3-1 with TRBJ2-2; D possibly matches TRBD1 or TRBD2 (5 bases each). The germline V gene encodes CDR1 LGHDT and CDR2 YNNKEL (reference sequence). The CDR3 extends over 15 amino acids. The ends were cut back, 4 bases at V and 9 bases at J, with 18 bases in the middle. The CDR3 sequence: CASSPGTVLVRELFF. The CDR3 coding sequence is TGTGCCAGCAGCCCAGGGACCGTCCTGGTCCGGGAGCTGTTTTTT.

Many counts were recorded for this clonotype. The chain employs TRBV3-2 and TRBJ1-5. TRBV3-2 is a documented pseudogene. The CDR3 covers 14 residues. The CDR3 sequence: CASSRGRAGQPQHF. For the CDR3, the DNA is TGTGCCAGCAGCCGGGGGAGGGCCGGCCAGCCCCAGCATTTT.

This clonotype was observed a few times. CDR3: CASSQEQFSYEQYF. The CDR3 region has the DNA TGTGCCAGCAGCCAAGAACAGTTCTCCTACGAGCAGTACTTC. The V call is TRBV4-2, the J call TRBJ2-7; D gene ambiguous. This CDR3 has 14 residues. Trimming shortened V by 0 bases and J by 0 bases, and 6 bases separated the two germline ends. In germline, CDR1 is LGHNA, CDR2 YNFKEQ.

The gene calls are TRBV4-2 and TRBJ2-7; 11 nucleotides match TRBD2. The CDR3 is made up of 15 amino acids. Germline V gives CDR1 LGHNA, CDR2 YNFKEQ. V lost 1 base, J lost 6 bases, and 5 bases stayed unmatched. CDR3 nucleotide sequence: TGTGCCAGCAGCCAAGCGCTAGCGGGAGGCTTCGAGCAGTACTTC. As protein: CASSQALAGGFEQYF.

The chain uses TRBV6-1 and TRBJ2-7; 8 bases match TRBD2. Losses at the gene ends were 6 bases for V and 11 bases for J; bases not matched to a gene: 12. CDR1 and CDR2 from the germline V gene are MNHNS and SASEGT. CDR3 size: 13 residues. CDR3 sequence reads: CASRQGETSVEYF. Here the CDR3 DNA reads TGTGCCAGCAGGCAAGGGGAGACTAGCGTCGAGTACTTC.

The sample holds many counts of this clonotype. This rearrangement joins TRBV28 to TRBJ2-7; 9 bases are a match to TRBD2. This CDR3 comprises 15 residues. Germline assignment: CDR1 MDHEN and CDR2 SYDVKM. Trimming took 3 bases from V and 4 from J; bases not matched to a gene: 7. The CDR3: CASSFGAGGKYEQYF. The DNA of the CDR3 is TGTGCCAGCAGTTTCGGGGCGGGAGGGAAATACGAGCAGTACTTC.

The chain combines TRBV6-6 with TRBJ1-1, with D uncertain. Deletions cut 0 bases from V and 8 bases from J, with 10 bases between. The CDR3 has 13 residues. CDR1 MNHNY and CDR2 SVGAGI come from the germline V gene (reference sequence). The CDR3, as DNA: TGTGCCAGCAGTTACTCGACGCATTCGGAAGCTTTCTTT. Translated, it gives CASSYSTHSEAFF.

This clonotype was observed a handful of times. V usage is TRBV20-1 and J usage is TRBJ2-1; no firm D call. Germline V gives CDR1 DFQATT, CDR2 SNEGSKA (reference sequence). CDR3 length: 14 amino acids. V dropped 6 bases and J dropped 7 bases, with 19 bases sitting between them. Here the CDR3 reads CSAALGLGDNEQFF. CDR3 DNA sequence: TGCAGTGCCGCACTTGGCCTAGGCGATAATGAGCAGTTCTTC.

This clonotype has just one count. The CDR3 nucleotides are TGTGCCAGCAGCCAGAACAGGGTTACGACTAATGAAAAACTGTTTTTT. It encodes CASSQNRVTTNEKLFF. V usage is TRBV7-8 and J usage is TRBJ1-4; perhaps TRBD1 as D (6 bases). The germline V gene has CDR1 SGHVS and CDR2 FQNEAQ. The CDR3 runs to 16 residues. V was shortened by 5 bases and J by 2 bases, with 15 bases between the two germline ends.

The genes are TRBV20-1 and TRBJ2-7; D might be TRBD1 (6 bases). With 0 bases removed from V and 2 bases from J, the gap between germline ends came to 14 bases. CDR1 and CDR2 from the germline V gene are DFQATT and SNEGSKA (reference sequence). The CDR3 sequence is 15 residues long. The CDR3 bases are TGCAGTGCTAGAGATCGTCAGGGACATACCTACGAGCAGTACTTC. Its translation: CSARDRQGHTYEQYF.

V gene TRBV7-2 combines with J gene TRBJ1-1; perhaps TRBD1 as D (5 bases). Germline loops: CDR1 SGHTA, CDR2 FQGNSA. Deletions cut 3 bases from V and 1 base from J, with 12 bases between. The CDR3 covers 15 residues. CDR3 residues: CASSLGPVGNTEAFF. The CDR3 nucleotides are TGTGCCAGCAGCTTGGGGCCAGTAGGGAACACTGAAGCTTTCTTT.

The genes are TRBV30 and TRBJ2-7, with D possibly being TRBD1 (7 bases). Trimming pared 3 bases from V and 7 bases from J, leaving 19 bases between. This CDR3 spans 14 amino acids. Looked up from germline, CDR1 is GTSNPN and CDR2 is SVGIG (reference sequence). The CDR3 region is CAWRGGGGAWEQYF. The CDR3 bases are TGTGCCTGGAGGGGAGGAGGGGGCGCGTGGGAGCAGTACTTC.

The chain has TRBV14 and TRBJ2-1; possible D gene TRBD2, 5 bases. CDR3 length equals 16 residues. The germline CDR1 and CDR2 sequences are SGHDN and FVKESK. Trimming left V 1 base short and J 0 bases short, with 10 bases between. For the CDR3, the DNA is TGTGCCAGCAGCCAAGTCGGGGTGAGCTCCTACAATGAGCAGTTCTTC. It codes for CASSQVGVSSYNEQFF.

This clonotype turned up a few times. The chain links TRBV29-1 to TRBJ2-2, with TRBD1 as a possible D gene (6 bases). V shed 7 bases and J shed 7 bases, with 16 bases lying between them. The germline CDR1 and CDR2 sequences are SQVTM and ANQGSEA. This CDR3 contains 13 residues. The DNA for the CDR3 is TGCAGCGGTACCACAGGGTCCGGCGGGGAGCTGTTTTTT. Its protein is CSGTTGSGGELFF.

This chain joins TRBV20-1 and TRBJ2-2, with D unclear. The V gene lost 5 bases and the J gene lost 0 bases, with 10 bases spanning the gap. The CDR3 contains 14 residues. Germline V CDR1 and CDR2: DFQATT, SNEGSKA (reference sequence). CDR3 amino acids: CSAYLDPNTGELFF. CDR3 nucleotides: TGCAGTGCTTACTTGGACCCGAACACCGGGGAGCTGTTTTTT.

About this clonotype: One end of the junction does not line up with germline, which may come from a read error. V and J are TRBV27 and TRBJ2-2; 7 nucleotides line up with TRBD1. The CDR3 runs 14 residues. The germline V gene has CDR1 MNHEY and CDR2 SMNVEV (reference sequence). The CDR3 nucleotides read TGTGCCAGCAGACCGACAGGGAACCCCGGGGAGCTGTTTTTT. This translates into CASRPTGNPGELFF.

This clonotype has just a few counts. The V and J genes are TRBV5-5 and TRBJ2-2; D gene unclear. This CDR3 contains 15 residues. Germline V gene sequence: CDR1 SGHKS, CDR2 YYEKEE (reference sequence). V lost 5 bases and J lost 3, with 14 bases in between. The chain's CDR3 is CASSAAQHYTGELFF. The CDR3 nucleotides read TGTGCCAGCAGTGCGGCACAGCATTACACCGGGGAGCTGTTTTTT.